This paragraph reports one T cell receptor beta chain. In the source study's methods: Nucleated cell number was recorded as an estimate derived from reference gene primer amplification. The method was immunoSEQ multiplex PCR; TCRdb's version includes in-frame clones alone and lacks a portion of them. V, J and clone size reflect that table, while D and trimming were determined from the DNA. The data contain around 250,000 clones, about four fifths of them seen just once; the ten biggest clones take up 1.9%. The data derive from a study of blood T cell repertoires in COVID-19. At the level of the study: COVID-19 samples, acute and convalescent, were from the United States, Italy and Spain. T cells, B-cell-depleted T cells, or PBMCs provided the cDNA or gDNA that served as material.

Germline V gene lookup returns CDR1 MNHEY and CDR2 SVGAGI. This CDR3 contains 14 residues. V lost 8 bases and J lost 5; bases outside the gene matches: 9. This chain uses TRBV6-5 with TRBJ2-5; 9 nucleotides line up with TRBD2. This TCR derives from a man between 25 and 39 years old who had recovered from COVID-19. Sequenced input: peripheral blood. The CDR3 DNA is TGTGCCAGCGGACCGGGACTAGCCCGGGAGACCCAGTACTTC. Translated: CASGPGLARETQYF.